One sample yielded the 2 T cell receptor beta chains listed below, sequenced in a study of blood T cell repertoires in COVID-19. TCRdb's copy holds only in-frame clones and misses some; the assay was immunoSEQ multiplex PCR. The repertoire includes 200,000 to 300,000 clones, roughly nine tenths of them detected once, and approximately 9.8% sits in the top ten. Sequences were obtained from peripheral blood. Source of these receptors: a man in his forties or fifties who had recovered from COVID-19.

The genes are TRBV5-1 and TRBJ2-3; 8 bases are shared with TRBD1. The CDR3 sequence is 14 residues long. The junction had 4 bases not matched to a gene; V was cut back by 1 base and J by 6 bases. CDR1 is SGHRS, CDR2 YFSETQ, per germline. CDR3 region: CASSLTGGSDTQYF. The CDR3 coding sequence is TGCGCCAGCAGCTTGACAGGGGGTAGCGATACGCAGTATTTT.

The rearrangement links TRBV5-8 to TRBJ2-7; D is possibly TRBD2 (6 bases). V lost 2 bases and J 4 bases, leaving 16 bases between the germline ends. The CDR3 has 15 residues. CDR1 SGHTS and CDR2 YDEGEE come from the germline V gene. For the CDR3, the DNA is TGTGCCAGCAGCTTTGTCGGGGTCCGGGGGTACGAGCAGTACTTC. Its translation: CASSFVGVRGYEQYF.